The sequence of this TCR beta chain was determined in a study of identical twins. V lost 0 bases, J lost 10 bases, and 8 bases lay in between. Germline values: CDR1 DFQATT, CDR2 SNEGSKA (reference sequence). This CDR3 comprises 11 residues. This clonotype was detected once. Its matching antigen is unknown. Overall study findings and caveats: Beta out-of-frame sequences showed weaker excess twin sharing.

Each CDR3 protein is one row after TCRdb ran MiXCR on the 5' RACE reads. The repertoire has 450,000 or so distinct CDR3 sequences, roughly 24% of them found once; the top ten carry 2.9%. This same sample was also part of a study on T cells expressing NK-cell markers. That study reports: Several donors likewise had their CD3+CD56-NKG2C+ fraction led by these clonotypes.

Material: CD4+ T cells sorted from blood. The receptor comes from a young woman in good health. The V and J genes are TRBV20-1 and TRBJ2-3; the D is unclear. The CDR3 sequence: CSARDIGSQYF. Here the CDR3 DNA reads TGCAGTGCTAGAGATATAGGGTCGCAGTATTTT.